This is a list of T cell receptor beta chains from one sample in a study of cytomegalovirus exposure and HLA in healthy donors. Clones were sequenced by immunoSEQ multiplex PCR, and TCRdb holds only the in-frame ones, with some missing. The table lists about 240,000 clones, about 86% of them singletons. Sequenced sample: PBMCs. The receptors come from a woman in her 30s in good health and CMV-seropositive. Both conserved end residues are part of each CDR3. The D gene is left open where the match is weak. Only some rows state a clone size, as once, few, many or a class for expanded clones.

v_gene	abundance	j_gene	d_gene	CDR3nt	CDR3aa
TRBV9	.	TRBJ2-3	.	TGTGCCAGCAGCGTAGGGCGGGCCACAGATACGCAGTATTTT	CASSVGRATDTQYF
TRBV27	.	TRBJ1-1	.	TGTGCCAGCAGCCCCGAAGCTATGAACACTGAAGCTTTCTTT	CASSPEAMNTEAFF
TRBV5-1	once	TRBJ2-5	TRBD1	TGCGCCAGCAGCTTACAGGGGAAAGAGACCCAGTACTTC	CASSLQGKETQYF
TRBV6-5	.	TRBJ1-2	.	TGTGCCAGCAGTTACGGCAGGGAGGTTTATGGCTACACCTTC	CASSYGREVYGYTF
TRBV18	few	TRBJ2-7	TRBD1	TGTGCCAGCTCACCAGGGACAGGGGCCTACGAGCAGTACTTC	CASSPGTGAYEQYF
TRBV28	.	TRBJ1-5	.	TGTGCCACTTCCCCGGAGAGCAATCAGCCCCAGCATTTT	CATSPESNQPQHF
TRBV5-5	.	TRBJ1-5	.	TGTGCCAGCAGTTCTTGGGGGCCTGATCAGCCCCAGCATTTT	CASSSWGPDQPQHF
TRBV19	.	TRBJ2-7	TRBD2	TGTGCCAGTAGTAATAGCGGGAGGGCCACTTACGAGCAGTACTTC	CASSNSGRATYEQYF
TRBV5-4	.	TRBJ2-7	TRBD1	TGTGCCAGCAGGATTACGGACAGGGGTGGATCCTACGAGCAGTACTTC	CASRITDRGGSYEQYF
TRBV6-6	.	TRBJ1-1	.	TGTGCCAGCAGTTACGGGATAGGACGGGGAGCTTTCTTT	CASSYGIGRGAFF
TRBV7-2	.	TRBJ2-7	.	TGTGCCAGCAGCTTAGGGCTAGCGTATTCCTACGAGCAGTACTTC	CASSLGLAYSYEQYF
TRBV6-1	.	TRBJ2-7	TRBD1	TGTGCCAGCACTCCCACAGGGGCTCTGTCCTACGAGCAGTACTTC	CASTPTGALSYEQYF
TRBV6-4	.	TRBJ1-2	TRBD1	TGTGCCAGCAGTGCCACACACAGGGGAACCTCACTCTATGGCTACACCTTC	CASSATHRGTSLYGYTF
TRBV30	.	TRBJ1-1	.	TGTGCCTGGAGTGTACTATGGTCTCGGGGGGCTGTAAACACTGAAGCTTTCTTT	CAWSVLWSRGAVNTEAFF
TRBV7-9	.	TRBJ1-1	.	TGTGCCAGCAGCTTTACGGGGGGCACTGAAGCTTTCTTT	CASSFTGGTEAFF
TRBV29-1	.	TRBJ2-6	.	TGCAGCGTTGCCCTCTCTGGGGCCAACGTCCTGACTTTC	CSVALSGANVLTF
TRBV5-4	.	TRBJ2-5	.	TGTGCCAGTACAAAGACGACTGACCAAGAGACCCAGTACTTC	CASTKTTDQETQYF
TRBV6-6	.	TRBJ2-7	.	TGTGCCAGCAGTTACCCCGTCGGACAGACCTACGAGCAGTACTTC	CASSYPVGQTYEQYF
TRBV11-2	.	TRBJ2-7	.	TGTGCCAGCAGGTCGACAGAATCATACGAGCAGTACTTC	CASRSTESYEQYF
TRBV7-8	.	TRBJ2-6	TRBD2	TGTGCCAGCAGCTCCAGGATGGGGGAGGGATCTGGGGCCAACGTCCTGACTTTC	CASSSRMGEGSGANVLTF
TRBV29-1	.	TRBJ2-1	TRBD2	TGCAGCGTTGAAGGACTAGCGGGAGGCCCGGGAATCAATGAGCAGTTCTTC	CSVEGLAGGPGINEQFF
TRBV2	.	TRBJ2-5	TRBD2	TGTGCCAGCAGTGAAGCAGAGTATACGAGACTAGCGGTTCAAGAGACCCAGTACTTC	CASSEAEYTRLAVQETQYF
TRBV29-1	.	TRBJ1-1	.	TGCAGCGTTGAAGATCTGGGCGAACACACTGAAGCTTTCTTT	CSVEDLGEHTEAFF
TRBV7-9	.	TRBJ2-7	.	TGTGCCAGCAGCTTAGAACTAGTTGTCTCCGAGCAGTACTTC	CASSLELVVSEQYF
TRBV7-2	.	TRBJ1-5	.	TGTGCCAGCAACCCGACTGGACAGTCCAATCAGCCCCAGCATTTT	CASNPTGQSNQPQHF
TRBV5-1	once	TRBJ2-1	TRBD2	TGCGCCAGCAGCTTGGGGGCGGGAGGTTTGAATGAGCAGTTCTTC	CASSLGAGGLNEQFF
TRBV6-5	once	TRBJ1-1	.	TGTGCCAGCAGTTACTCCGAGGGGGTTGGTGAAGCTTTCTTT	CASSYSEGVGEAFF
TRBV19	once	TRBJ2-2	TRBD1	TGTGCCAGTAGTATATCGACAGGGTTGGTCGGGGAGCTGTTTTTT	CASSISTGLVGELFF
TRBV29-1	.	TRBJ2-3	TRBD1	TGCAGCGTTACGGGGACAGGGAGCCCTCCAGGAACAGATACGCAGTATTTT	CSVTGTGSPPGTDTQYF
TRBV28	.	TRBJ2-6	.	TGTGCCAGCAGAAAATTCAAGGGGGCTGGGGCCAACGTCCTGACTTTC	CASRKFKGAGANVLTF
TRBV27	.	TRBJ2-5	TRBD2	TGTGCCAGCAGTCCACTAGCGGCCCAAGAGACCCAGTACTTC	CASSPLAAQETQYF
TRBV14	.	TRBJ2-5	.	TGTGCCAGCAGCCAACGAAGAGGGCGGGACGGGAAGGAGACCCAGTACTTC	CASSQRRGRDGKETQYF
TRBV19	once	TRBJ2-7	.	TGTGCCAGTAGGGCATCTGCACCCCCCTACGAGCAGTACTTC	CASRASAPPYEQYF
TRBV5-4	once	TRBJ2-3	TRBD1	TGTGCCAGCAGCTCCCTCGACAGGGCGATAGATACGCAGTATTTT	CASSSLDRAIDTQYF
TRBV19	.	TRBJ1-2	TRBD1	TGTGCCAGTAGTATAGGACAGGGGGCATCTGGCTACACCTTC	CASSIGQGASGYTF
TRBV16	.	TRBJ2-5	TRBD1	TGTGCCAGCAGTCAGACAGGGGACACGGAGACCCAGTACTTC	CASSQTGDTETQYF
TRBV5-1	.	TRBJ1-2	TRBD1	TGCGCCAGCAGCTTGGAAGACCTCTCGGACAGGGGGGAATTGGAGTATTCGTATGGCTACACCTTC	CASSLEDLSDRGELEYSYGYTF
TRBV7-3	.	TRBJ2-1	.	TGTGCCAGCAGCTTAAGCGGGGGCGACTACAATGAGCAGTTCTTC	CASSLSGGDYNEQFF
TRBV19	.	TRBJ1-4	TRBD1	TGTGCCAGTAGTATACTGGGACAGTCTAATGAAAAACTGTTTTTT	CASSILGQSNEKLFF
TRBV6-1	.	TRBJ2-7	TRBD2	TGTGCCAGCCGAAGAACTAGCGGGGAAGACTACGAGCAGTACTTC	CASRRTSGEDYEQYF
TRBV5-1	.	TRBJ2-3	.	TGCGCCAGCAGCTTAGGGGGGGCAAGCACAGATACGCAGTATTTT	CASSLGGASTDTQYF
TRBV15	.	TRBJ1-1	.	TGTGCCACCAGCAGAGGCCAAATGCCAGGGAACACTGAAGCTTTCTTT	CATSRGQMPGNTEAFF
TRBV6-5	once	TRBJ2-2	.	TGTGCCAGCAGTTACTCTGGCGGGGAAACCGGGGAGCTGTTTTTT	CASSYSGGETGELFF
TRBV27	.	TRBJ2-7	.	TGTGCCAGCAGTTTATTGGGCAGGGCGGCGAACGAGCAGTACTTC	CASSLLGRAANEQYF
TRBV19	once	TRBJ2-3	TRBD2	TGTGCCAGTAGTATAGATACTAGCGGGGCGGGGGATACGCAGTATTTT	CASSIDTSGAGDTQYF
TRBV30	.	TRBJ2-5	TRBD1	TGTGCCTGGAGAGACAGGGAACGAGCCCAGTACTTC	CAWRDRERAQYF
TRBV5-4	.	TRBJ2-3	.	TGTGCCAGCAGCTTGAAAACAGGGACAGATACGCAGTATTTT	CASSLKTGTDTQYF
TRBV7-2	.	TRBJ2-7	TRBD1	TGTGCCAGCAGCCCCCAGGACAGGATCCCCTACGAGCAGTACTTC	CASSPQDRIPYEQYF